These 18 T cell receptor beta chains came from one sample sequenced in a study of blood T cell repertoires in COVID-19. Clones were sequenced by immunoSEQ multiplex PCR, and TCRdb holds only the in-frame ones, with some missing. Counted here are 95,000 to 150,000 clones, 86% occurring once; the ten biggest clones make up 3.5% to 5%. The sequenced material came from peripheral blood. The origin of the receptors is a middle-aged man with acute or convalescent COVID-19.

The J gene is TRBJ1-1, the V gene TRBV15, with D tentatively TRBD1 (5 bases). Trimming cost V 1 base and J 1 base, with 10 bases left between them. Germline V gene sequence: CDR1 LNHNV, CDR2 YYDKDF (reference sequence). This CDR3 comprises 15 residues. CDR3 sequence reads: CATSRGSRANTEAFF. The CDR3 coding sequence is TGTGCCACCAGCAGAGGGTCCAGGGCGAACACTGAAGCTTTCTTT. The variable domain in full, completed from reference TRBV15 and TRBJ1-1, reads DAMVIQNPRYQVTQFGKPVTLSCSQTLNHNVMYWYQQKSSQAPKLLFHYYDKDFNNEADTPDNFQSRRPNTSFCFLDIRSPGLGDTAMYLCATSRGSRANTEAFFGQGTRLTVV.

This sequence joins TRBV24-1 and TRBJ2-7; the match to TRBD2 covers 7 bases. CDR1 KGHDR and CDR2 SFDVKD come from the germline V gene. The V and J ends lost 5 bases and 7 bases, in that order; junction bases with no gene match: 10. The CDR3 sequence is 14 residues long. The DNA for the CDR3 is TGTGCCACCAGTGGGGAGGGCAGTTCTCGGGAGCAGTACTTC. Its translation is CATSGEGSSREQYF.

This clone appeared once. The chain is built from TRBV4-3 and TRBJ1-6, with 7 bases matching TRBD1. J gave up 10 bases and V 3 bases, and 9 bases lay outside the gene matches. The CDR3 covers 15 residues. Germline V CDR1 and CDR2: LGHNA, YSLEER. The CDR3 DNA sequence: TGCGCCAGCAGCCACGACAGGGCAGAGTACTCACCCCTCCACTTT. It encodes CASSHDRAEYSPLHF.

V usage is TRBV30 and J usage is TRBJ1-2; 8 nucleotides align to TRBD1. Germline V gives CDR1 GTSNPN, CDR2 SVGIG (reference sequence). The CDR3 spans 11 residues. CDR3 protein: CAQTGVYGYTF. Here the CDR3 DNA reads TGTGCTCAGACAGGGGTCTATGGCTACACCTTC.

The chain combines TRBV3-1 (or the pseudogene TRBV3-2) with TRBJ1-4; D possibly corresponds to TRBD1 (6 bases). The germline V and J ends were trimmed by 0 bases and 0 bases, with 11 bases remaining between them. Germline lookup yields CDR1 LGHDT and CDR2 YNNKEL (reference sequence). The CDR3 length is 17 residues. CDR3 DNA sequence: TGTGCCAGCAGCCAAGAGTACCAGGGGCCAACTAATGAAAAACTGTTTTTT. The encoded protein is CASSQEYQGPTNEKLFF.

The V gene is TRBV27, the J gene TRBJ2-1; 8 bases map to TRBD2. The CDR3 consists of 16 residues. With 5 bases clipped from V and 0 bases from J, the junction kept 6 bases outside the gene matches. In germline, CDR1 is MNHEY, CDR2 SMNVEV (reference sequence). This CDR3 is CASSPSSGVSYNEQFF. The CDR3 bases are TGTGCCAGCAGTCCTAGTAGCGGGGTCTCCTACAATGAGCAGTTCTTC.

This CDR3 is CASSQRTGVTNTEAFF. As DNA, the CDR3 is TGTGCCAGCAGCCAAAGGACAGGGGTCACGAACACTGAAGCTTTCTTT. The chain links TRBV14 to TRBJ1-1, with 9 bases identical to TRBD1. The CDR3 has 16 residues. J gave up 1 base and V 2 bases, and 5 bases lay outside the gene matches. CDR1 is SGHDN, CDR2 FVKESK, per germline. The full variable domain, rest sourced from reference TRBV14 and TRBJ1-1, is EAGVTQFPSHSVIEKGQTVTLRCDPISGHDNLYWYRRVMGKEIKFLLHFVKESKQDESGMPNNRFLAERTGGTYSTLKVQPAELEDSGVYFCASSQRTGVTNTEAFFGQGTRLTVV.

V is TRBV5-1 and J is TRBJ1-5; TRBD1 might be the D (5 bases). The CDR3 is 12 residues long. Deletions cut 2 bases from V and 7 bases from J, with 7 bases between. Germline CDR1 is SGHRS and CDR2 is YFSETQ. This chain's CDR3 is CASSFDRQPQHF. CDR3 coding DNA: TGCGCCAGCAGCTTTGACAGACAGCCCCAGCATTTT.

This clone was recorded only once. The chain couples TRBV18 to TRBJ1-5; weak D call: TRBD1 (5 bases). Germline V gene lookup returns CDR1 KGHSH and CDR2 LQKENI. The CDR3 has 17 residues. Trimming stripped 3 bases from V and 2 bases from J, with 17 bases between. CDR3 loop: CASSPETTRGGNQPQHF. DNA for the CDR3: TGTGCCAGCTCACCTGAAACGACCCGGGGGGGCAATCAGCCCCAGCATTTT.

This chain connects TRBV6-5 to TRBJ1-5, with 7 bases fitting TRBD1. Trimming took 6 bases from V and 2 from J; bases not matched to a gene: 7. CDR1 and CDR2 (germline): MNHEY, SVGAGI. The CDR3 length is 15 residues. The CDR3 loop is CASRDDRVGNQPQHF. The CDR3 nucleotides are TGTGCCAGCAGGGACGACAGGGTTGGCAATCAGCCCCAGCATTTT.

V usage is TRBV20-1 and J usage is TRBJ1-2; D gene uncertain. Deletions cut 3 bases from V and 2 bases from J, with 13 bases between. Looked up from germline, CDR1 is DFQATT and CDR2 is SNEGSKA (reference sequence). The CDR3 consists of 14 residues. The CDR3 here is CSASGAGTNYGYTF. In nucleotides, the CDR3 is TGCAGTGCTAGTGGCGCAGGCACCAACTATGGCTACACCTTC.

The rearrangement uses TRBV4-2 and TRBJ2-5, with D possibly TRBD2 on 6 matching bases. This CDR3 region has 14 residues. The germline V and J ends were trimmed by 1 base and 2 bases, with 8 bases remaining between them. Looked up from germline, CDR1 is LGHNA and CDR2 is YNFKEQ. CDR3 in amino acids: CASSQGGEQETQYF. Written as DNA, the CDR3 is TGTGCCAGCAGCCAAGGCGGGGAGCAAGAGACCCAGTACTTC.

V gene TRBV18 combines with J gene TRBJ1-1; D is possibly TRBD1 (6 bases). The CDR3 is made up of 13 amino acids. Trimming pared 1 base from V and 3 bases from J, leaving 6 bases between. Germline V gene data show CDR1 as KGHSH and CDR2 as LQKENI. Here the CDR3 reads CASSPQGDTEAFF. The CDR3 nucleotides read TGTGCCAGCTCACCACAGGGGGACACTGAAGCTTTCTTT.

The rearrangement links TRBV25-1 to TRBJ1-3, with D maybe TRBD1 (5 bases). V lost 3 bases and J 6 bases, leaving 18 bases between the germline ends. Germline V gene data show CDR1 as MGHDK and CDR2 as SYGVNS. The CDR3 has 16 residues. The CDR3: CASSEAIPGFANTIYF. CDR3 in DNA: TGTGCCAGCAGTGAGGCGATTCCAGGGTTTGCAAACACCATATATTTT.

The chain couples TRBV7-2 to TRBJ2-3; 9 bases are shared with TRBD2. The V gene's germline CDR1 is SGHTA and CDR2 FQGNSA. The CDR3 runs to 17 residues. V shed 2 bases, J shed 1 base, and the junction held 7 bases outside the gene matches. The CDR3 bases are TGTGCCAGCAGCTTAAAGGGCGGGGGGGCCGGCACAGATACGCAGTATTTT. This sequence encodes CASSLKGGGAGTDTQYF.

The CDR3 coding sequence is TGTGCCTGGAGTGTAGGTTCGGGACACAAAAATTCACCCCTCCACTTT. It translates to CAWSVGSGHKNSPLHF. This chain connects TRBV30 to TRBJ1-6; D perhaps matches TRBD1 (6 bases). V was trimmed by 0 bases and J by 7 bases, leaving 16 bases between them. The CDR3 covers 16 residues. From germline, CDR1 is GTSNPN and CDR2 SVGIG (reference sequence).

The chain uses TRBV7-2 and TRBJ2-2; tentative D call: TRBD1 (7 bases). Looked up from germline, CDR1 is SGHTA and CDR2 is FQGNSA. Trimming took off 8 bases at V and 6 bases at J, with 16 bases between the two ends. This CDR3 is built from 14 residues. This chain's CDR3 is CASGGRRGPGELFF. CDR3 sequence (DNA): TGTGCCAGCGGGGGAAGGAGGGGGCCCGGGGAGCTGTTTTTT.

The chain recombines TRBV20-1 with TRBJ1-1; D remains unclear. Trimming took off 3 bases at V and 1 base at J, with 9 bases between the two ends. From germline, CDR1 is DFQATT and CDR2 SNEGSKA (reference sequence). The CDR3 loop spans 13 amino acids. The CDR3 loop reads CSASIGGNTEAFF. In nucleotides, the CDR3 is TGCAGTGCTAGTATCGGCGGGAACACTGAAGCTTTCTTT.